A selection of T cell receptor beta chains follows, all from one sample in a study of beta chain features in type 1 diabetes. The method was immunoSEQ multiplex PCR; TCRdb's version includes in-frame clones alone and lacks a portion of them. The sample yields roughly 230,000 clones, 9.5% to 13% seen once. Sequencing used naive CD4+ T cells from blood. All receptors derive from a young man with type 1 diabetes. Both conserved end residues are part of each CDR3. D genes are given only for firm matches. Size tells how often a clone was seen (once, few, many) or the class of an expanded clone, and some rows leave it out.

d_gene	v_gene	abundance	j_gene	CDR3aa	CDR3nt
TRBD1	TRBV9	few	TRBJ2-7	CASSVEGQGDYEQYF	TGTGCCAGCAGCGTAGAAGGACAGGGGGACTACGAGCAGTACTTC
TRBD1	TRBV27	.	TRBJ1-6	CASSLLGQGGSYNSPLHF	TGTGCCAGCAGTTTATTGGGACAGGGGGGCTCCTATAATTCACCCCTCCACTTT
TRBD1	TRBV18	few	TRBJ2-7	CASSLSGTGQYEQYF	TGTGCCAGCTCACTCTCCGGGACAGGCCAATACGAGCAGTACTTC
TRBD1	TRBV4-1	once	TRBJ1-4	CASSQKVQGIREKLFF	TGCGCCAGCAGCCAAAAGGTACAGGGGATTCGTGAAAAACTGTTTTTT
TRBD1	TRBV7-2	few	TRBJ2-7	CASSNPGQSYEQYF	TGTGCCAGCAGCAACCCGGGACAGTCCTACGAGCAGTACTTC
TRBD2	TRBV18	few	TRBJ2-1	CASSPFVAGGRYNEQFF	TGTGCCAGCTCACCATTCGTGGCGGGGGGCCGGTACAATGAGCAGTTCTTC
.	TRBV29-1	many	TRBJ2-3	CSARTGGMDTQYF	TGCAGCGCCAGGACAGGAGGGATGGATACGCAGTATTTT
TRBD1	TRBV29-1	few	TRBJ1-2	CSDNRGGYGYTF	TGCAGCGATAACAGGGGGGGCTATGGCTACACCTTC
TRBD1	TRBV7-9	.	TRBJ1-2	CASSHPPGQDGYTF	TGTGCCAGCAGTCATCCGCCGGGACAGGATGGCTACACCTTC
TRBD1	TRBV28	few	TRBJ2-7	CASSPTGTGKHEQYF	TGTGCCAGCAGCCCTACCGGGACAGGGAAACACGAGCAGTACTTC
.	TRBV30	.	TRBJ2-1	CAWSGLGGYEQFF	TGTGCCTGGAGTGGCCTCGGAGGGTATGAGCAGTTCTTC
TRBD1	TRBV29-1	few	TRBJ2-7	CSVGTGVQNEQYF	TGCAGCGTTGGGACAGGGGTACAGAACGAGCAGTACTTC
.	TRBV29-1	few	TRBJ2-7	CSVVEERQYF	TGCAGCGTTGTCGAGGAACGGCAGTACTTC
TRBD2	TRBV7-2	.	TRBJ2-3	CASRASLAGGPDTQYF	TGTGCCAGCAGAGCCTCACTAGCGGGGGGCCCGGATACGCAGTATTTT
.	TRBV4-1	few	TRBJ2-2	CASSHAGGPGELFF	TGCGCCAGCAGCCATGCAGGGGGGCCCGGGGAGCTGTTTTTT
.	TRBV2	few	TRBJ2-5	CASSEFALGLQETQYF	TGTGCCAGCAGTGAATTTGCGTTGGGACTTCAAGAGACCCAGTACTTC
TRBD2	TRBV5-4	few	TRBJ2-1	CASSEPGGGSYNEQFF	TGTGCCAGCAGCGAACCTGGGGGGGGTTCCTACAATGAGCAGTTCTTC
.	TRBV4-1	few	TRBJ1-1	CARAAGRNTEAFF	TGCGCACGAGCAGCGGGGAGGAACACTGAAGCTTTCTTT
TRBD2	TRBV4-3	few	TRBJ2-3	CASSPSGGDTDTQYF	TGCGCCAGCAGTCCTAGCGGGGGTGACACAGATACGCAGTATTTT
TRBD1	TRBV7-3	.	TRBJ2-7	CASSPGQGNYYEQYF	TGTGCCAGCAGCCCAGGACAGGGTAATTACTACGAGCAGTACTTC
.	TRBV30	.	TRBJ2-7	CAWSPLGTQGLNEQYF	TGTGCCTGGAGTCCGCTAGGGACACAGGGTTTGAACGAGCAGTACTTC
TRBD1	TRBV19	few	TRBJ1-1	CASSKQGATEAFF	TGTGCCAGTAGTAAACAGGGGGCAACTGAAGCTTTCTTT
TRBD1	TRBV28	.	TRBJ1-2	CASREPGQVPTNYGYTF	TGTGCCAGCAGAGAGCCGGGACAGGTACCAACTAACTATGGCTACACCTTC
TRBD2	TRBV7-2	.	TRBJ2-5	CASRFTGGETQYF	TGTGCCAGCAGATTTACGGGGGGAGAGACCCAGTACTTC
.	TRBV7-2	few	TRBJ1-2	CASSLYTERGYTF	TGTGCCAGCAGCTTGTACACAGAGCGGGGCTACACCTTC
.	TRBV30	.	TRBJ2-2	CAWSYRGGELFF	TGTGCCTGGAGTTATAGGGGCGGGGAGCTGTTTTTT
TRBD1	TRBV28	.	TRBJ1-1	CASSLIAGTGRAFF	TGTGCCAGCAGTTTAATTGCCGGGACAGGACGCGCTTTCTTT
.	TRBV7-9	.	TRBJ1-2	CASSLASTTELFTF	TGTGCCAGCAGCTTAGCGTCGACCACGGAGCTATTCACCTTC
.	TRBV5-1	.	TRBJ1-1	CASSRDTHNTEAFF	TGCGCCAGCAGCCGGGACACTCACAACACTGAAGCTTTCTTT
.	TRBV9	few	TRBJ1-2	CASSPRQEPYGYTF	TGTGCCAGCAGCCCACGACAGGAACCTTATGGCTACACCTTC
.	TRBV18	.	TRBJ2-7	CASSPRGPYEQYF	TGTGCCAGCTCACCACGGGGCCCCTACGAGCAGTACTTC
TRBD2	TRBV30	.	TRBJ2-1	CAWSGLAAGNEQFF	TGTGCCTGGAGTGGGCTAGCGGCCGGTAATGAGCAGTTCTTC
.	TRBV4-2	few	TRBJ2-3	CASSQDLRRGLGGDTQYF	TGTGCCAGCAGCCAAGATCTACGGCGGGGGCTAGGAGGAGATACGCAGTATTTT
.	TRBV7-2	.	TRBJ2-2	CASSLAPTLERRKTGELFF	TGTGCCAGCAGCTTAGCCCCGACCCTTGAAAGGAGGAAAACCGGGGAGCTGTTTTTT
.	TRBV5-4	.	TRBJ1-1	CASSVNLRNTEAFF	TGTGCCAGCAGCGTGAACCTTAGAAACACTGAAGCTTTCTTT
TRBD1	TRBV4-1	.	TRBJ1-1	CASSQGQGRDTEAFF	TGCGCCAGCAGCCAGGGACAGGGACGAGACACTGAAGCTTTCTTT
.	TRBV19	few	TRBJ2-3	CASSTTGPSTRPQYF	TGTGCCAGTAGTACGACAGGCCCCAGCACACGTCCGCAGTATTTT
.	TRBV14	.	TRBJ1-2	CASSPLGGQSYGYTF	TGTGCCAGCAGCCCCTTGGGTGGGCAGAGCTATGGCTACACCTTC
.	TRBV30	.	TRBJ1-1	CAWSVISGGTEAFF	TGTGCCTGGAGTGTGATAAGTGGGGGGACTGAAGCTTTCTTT
TRBD2	TRBV4-3	.	TRBJ2-1	CASSQGGGGYGEEQFF	TGCGCCAGCAGCCAAGGCGGCGGGGGGTACGGGGAGGAGCAGTTCTTC
TRBD1	TRBV5-4	once	TRBJ2-7	CASSPPTGSGEQYF	TGTGCCAGCAGCCCGCCGACAGGGTCGGGCGAGCAGTACTTC
TRBD2	TRBV5-1	.	TRBJ2-1	CASSFPSGDEQFF	TGCGCCAGCAGCTTCCCTAGCGGGGATGAGCAGTTCTTC
TRBD1	TRBV15	few	TRBJ1-2	CATSSSPGTGGYTF	TGTGCCACCAGCAGCTCCCCCGGGACAGGTGGCTACACCTTC
TRBD2	TRBV2	.	TRBJ2-1	CASSVTEAGGLDEQFF	TGTGCCAGCAGTGTCACGGAGGCGGGGGGGCTAGATGAGCAGTTCTTC
TRBD2	TRBV7-9	few	TRBJ2-5	CASSRRTSAETQYF	TGTGCCAGCAGTCGACGAACTAGCGCGGAGACCCAGTACTTC
.	TRBV11-2	.	TRBJ2-7	CASSPTRGRFEQYF	TGTGCCAGCAGCCCTACCCGGGGGAGATTCGAGCAGTACTTC
.	TRBV6-5	.	TRBJ1-6	CASSSSRRPAVSPLHF	TGTGCCAGCAGTTCTTCACGACGCCCGGCGGTCTCACCCCTCCACTTT
.	TRBV5-1	few	TRBJ1-2	CATSPGEGALYGYTF	TGCGCCACCTCGCCGGGGGAAGGAGCGCTATATGGCTACACCTTC
.	TRBV4-2	few	TRBJ1-3	CASSQDPGGASSGNTIYF	TGTGCCAGCAGCCAAGATCCTGGGGGGGCCAGCTCTGGAAACACCATATATTTT
TRBD1	TRBV5-1	few	TRBJ2-7	CASSFRDRDYEQYF	TGCGCCAGCAGCTTCCGAGACAGGGACTACGAGCAGTACTTC
.	TRBV28	few	TRBJ1-2	CASSLGGYGYTF	TGTGCCAGCAGTTTGGGGGGATATGGCTACACCTTC
TRBD1	TRBV9	few	TRBJ1-2	CASQGQGAFWGYTF	TGTGCCAGCCAAGGGCAGGGGGCTTTCTGGGGCTACACCTTC